The 2 T cell receptor beta chains below all came from one sample that was sequenced in a study of blood T cells in healthy people across ages. A second PCR, run for roughly 7 to 12 cycles, used a sample-barcoded 5' primer plus a J-beta primer mix. Each CDR3 protein is one row after TCRdb ran MiXCR on the 5' RACE reads. The sample includes 700,000 to 850,000 distinct CDR3 sequences, less than 70% of them seen just once. Sequenced input: blood. The receptors originated from a man older than 75 in good health.

The CDR3 loop is CASSLSRESNEQFF. The CDR3 bases are TGTGCCAGCAGCTTAAGCCGGGAGAGCAATGAGCAGTTCTTC. The chain joins TRBV7-3 to TRBJ2-1, with D maybe TRBD2 (6 bases). V was clipped by 1 base and J by 6 bases, with 10 bases between them. The length of the CDR3 is 14 residues. Germline V gene data show CDR1 as SGHTA and CDR2 as FQGTGA.

This clonotype has a handful of counts. The chain couples TRBV12-3 or TRBV12-4 to TRBJ1-2; D may be TRBD1 (6 bases). Trimming took off 1 base at V and 6 bases at J, with 12 bases between the two ends. The CDR3 has 14 amino acids. The CDR3 DNA is TGTGCCAGCAGTTTAGTGGGAGGGGGTAATGGCTACACCTTC. Encoded protein: CASSLVGGGNGYTF.